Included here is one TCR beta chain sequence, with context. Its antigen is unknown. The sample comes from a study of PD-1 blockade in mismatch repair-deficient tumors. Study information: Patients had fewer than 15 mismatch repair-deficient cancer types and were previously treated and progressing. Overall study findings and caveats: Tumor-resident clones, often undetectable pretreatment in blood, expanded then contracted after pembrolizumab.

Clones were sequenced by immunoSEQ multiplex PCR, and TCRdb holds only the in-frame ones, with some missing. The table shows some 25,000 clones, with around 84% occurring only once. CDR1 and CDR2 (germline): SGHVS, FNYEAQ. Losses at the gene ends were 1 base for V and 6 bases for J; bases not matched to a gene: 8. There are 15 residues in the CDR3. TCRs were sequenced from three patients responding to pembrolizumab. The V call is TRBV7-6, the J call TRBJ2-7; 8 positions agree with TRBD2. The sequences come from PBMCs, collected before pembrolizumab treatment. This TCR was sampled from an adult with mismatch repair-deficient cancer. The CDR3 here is CASSLGAGEGLEQYF. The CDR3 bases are TGTGCCAGCAGCTTAGGAGCGGGAGAAGGTCTCGAGCAGTACTTC.